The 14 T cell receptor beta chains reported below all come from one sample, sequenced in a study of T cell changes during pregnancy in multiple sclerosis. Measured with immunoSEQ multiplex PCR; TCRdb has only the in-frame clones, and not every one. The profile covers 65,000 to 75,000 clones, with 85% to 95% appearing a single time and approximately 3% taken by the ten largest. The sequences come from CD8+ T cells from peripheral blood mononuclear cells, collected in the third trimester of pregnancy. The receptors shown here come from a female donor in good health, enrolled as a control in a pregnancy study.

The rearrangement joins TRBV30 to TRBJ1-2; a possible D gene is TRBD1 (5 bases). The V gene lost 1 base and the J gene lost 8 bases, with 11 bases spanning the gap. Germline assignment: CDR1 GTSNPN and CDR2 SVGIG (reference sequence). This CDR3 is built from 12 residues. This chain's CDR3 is CAWSASGQGYTF. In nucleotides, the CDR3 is TGTGCCTGGAGTGCCTCAGGGCAAGGCTACACCTTC.

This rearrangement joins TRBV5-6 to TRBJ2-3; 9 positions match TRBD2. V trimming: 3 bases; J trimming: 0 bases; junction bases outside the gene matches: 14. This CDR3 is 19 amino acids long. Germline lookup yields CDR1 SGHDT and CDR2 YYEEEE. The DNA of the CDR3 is TGTGCCAGCAGCTCCCTCTCTAGCGGGGTTTCCTCTAGCACAGATACGCAGTATTTT. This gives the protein CASSSLSSGVSSSTDTQYF.

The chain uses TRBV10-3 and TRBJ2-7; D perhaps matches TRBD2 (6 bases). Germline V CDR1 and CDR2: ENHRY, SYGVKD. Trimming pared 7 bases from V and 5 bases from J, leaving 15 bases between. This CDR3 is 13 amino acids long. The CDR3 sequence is CAIMGGEINEQYF. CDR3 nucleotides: TGTGCCATCATGGGGGGTGAAATCAACGAGCAGTACTTC.

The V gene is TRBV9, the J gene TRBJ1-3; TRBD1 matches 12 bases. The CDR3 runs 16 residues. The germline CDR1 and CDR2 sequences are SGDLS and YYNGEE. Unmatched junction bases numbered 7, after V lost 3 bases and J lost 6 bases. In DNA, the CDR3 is TGTGCCAGCAGCGAGAGGGACAGGGGGCCTGAAAACACCATATATTTT. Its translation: CASSERDRGPENTIYF.

The CDR3, as DNA: TGTGCCAGCAGCCTGGACAGCTCGAACACTGAAGCTTTCTTT. The encoded protein is CASSLDSSNTEAFF. The chain has TRBV5-6 and TRBJ1-1, with D possibly being TRBD1 (6 bases). The CDR3 contains 14 residues. The germline CDR1 and CDR2 sequences are SGHDT and YYEEEE. With 4 bases removed from V and 1 base from J, the gap between germline ends came to 11 bases.

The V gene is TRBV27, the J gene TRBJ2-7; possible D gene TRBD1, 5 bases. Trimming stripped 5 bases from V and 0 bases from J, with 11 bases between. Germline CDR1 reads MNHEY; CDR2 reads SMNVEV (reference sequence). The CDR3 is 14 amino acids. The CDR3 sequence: CASSQNRNSYEQYF. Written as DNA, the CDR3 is TGTGCCAGCAGTCAGAACAGGAACTCCTACGAGCAGTACTTC.

The CDR3 is CASSPTTGGVFTEAFF. DNA of the CDR3: TGCGCCAGCAGCCCTACGACAGGGGGGGTGTTCACTGAAGCTTTCTTT. The genes are TRBV4-3 and TRBJ1-1; TRBD1 matches 9 bases. Losses at the gene ends were 4 bases for V and 4 bases for J; bases not matched to a gene: 10. The CDR3 has 16 residues. CDR1 LGHNA and CDR2 YSLEER come from the germline V gene.

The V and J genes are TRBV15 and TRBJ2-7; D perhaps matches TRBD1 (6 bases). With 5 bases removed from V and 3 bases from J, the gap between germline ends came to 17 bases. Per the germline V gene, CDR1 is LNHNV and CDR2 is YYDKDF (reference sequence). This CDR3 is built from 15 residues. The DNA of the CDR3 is TGTGCCACCAGCCGGATCCGGGACAAGGTCTACGAGCAGTACTTC. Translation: CATSRIRDKVYEQYF.

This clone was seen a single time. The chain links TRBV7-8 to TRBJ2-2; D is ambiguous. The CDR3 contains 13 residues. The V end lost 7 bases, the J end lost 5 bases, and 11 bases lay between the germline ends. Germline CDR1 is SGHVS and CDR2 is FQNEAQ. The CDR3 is CASTYYTTGELFF. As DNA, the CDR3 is TGTGCCAGCACCTACTATACTACCGGGGAGCTGTTTTTT. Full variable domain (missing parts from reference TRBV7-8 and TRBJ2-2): GAGVSQSPRYKVAKRGQDVALRCDPISGHVSLFWYQQALGQGPEFLTYFQNEAQLDKSGLPSDRFFAERPEGSVSTLKIQRTQQEDSAVYLCASTYYTTGELFFGEGSRLTVL.

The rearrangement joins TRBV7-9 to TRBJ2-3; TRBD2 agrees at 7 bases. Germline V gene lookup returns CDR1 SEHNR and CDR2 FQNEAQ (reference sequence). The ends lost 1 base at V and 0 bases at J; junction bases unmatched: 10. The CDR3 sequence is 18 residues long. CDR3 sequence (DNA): TGTGCCAGCAGCTTAGTTAACCAAAGGACTAGGAGCACAGATACGCAGTATTTT. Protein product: CASSLVNQRTRSTDTQYF.

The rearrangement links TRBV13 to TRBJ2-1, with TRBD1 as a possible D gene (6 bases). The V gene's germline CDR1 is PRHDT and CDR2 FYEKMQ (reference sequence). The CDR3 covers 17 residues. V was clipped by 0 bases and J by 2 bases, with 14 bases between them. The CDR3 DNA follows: TGTGCCAGCAGCTTAGGCCCCCGACAGGCCGCCTACAATGAGCAGTTCTTC. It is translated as CASSLGPRQAAYNEQFF.

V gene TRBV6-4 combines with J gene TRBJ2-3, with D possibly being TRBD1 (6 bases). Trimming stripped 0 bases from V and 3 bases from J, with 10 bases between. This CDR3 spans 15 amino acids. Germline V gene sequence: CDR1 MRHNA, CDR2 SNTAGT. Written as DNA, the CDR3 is TGTGCCAGCAGTGACTCGGGGGCGGTTACAGATACGCAGTATTTT. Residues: CASSDSGAVTDTQYF.

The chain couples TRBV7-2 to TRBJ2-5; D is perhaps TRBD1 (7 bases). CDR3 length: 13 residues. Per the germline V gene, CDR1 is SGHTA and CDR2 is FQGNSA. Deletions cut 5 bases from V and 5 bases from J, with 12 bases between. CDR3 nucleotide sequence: TGTGCCAGCAGCCAGGGGGGCAGGGAGACCCAGTACTTC. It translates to CASSQGGRETQYF.

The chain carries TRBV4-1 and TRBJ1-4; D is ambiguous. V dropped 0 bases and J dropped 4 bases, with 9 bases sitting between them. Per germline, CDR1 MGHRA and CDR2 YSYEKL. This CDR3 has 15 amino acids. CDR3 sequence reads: CASSQDGNHNEKLFF. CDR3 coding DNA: TGCGCCAGCAGCCAAGACGGGAATCATAATGAAAAACTGTTTTTT.